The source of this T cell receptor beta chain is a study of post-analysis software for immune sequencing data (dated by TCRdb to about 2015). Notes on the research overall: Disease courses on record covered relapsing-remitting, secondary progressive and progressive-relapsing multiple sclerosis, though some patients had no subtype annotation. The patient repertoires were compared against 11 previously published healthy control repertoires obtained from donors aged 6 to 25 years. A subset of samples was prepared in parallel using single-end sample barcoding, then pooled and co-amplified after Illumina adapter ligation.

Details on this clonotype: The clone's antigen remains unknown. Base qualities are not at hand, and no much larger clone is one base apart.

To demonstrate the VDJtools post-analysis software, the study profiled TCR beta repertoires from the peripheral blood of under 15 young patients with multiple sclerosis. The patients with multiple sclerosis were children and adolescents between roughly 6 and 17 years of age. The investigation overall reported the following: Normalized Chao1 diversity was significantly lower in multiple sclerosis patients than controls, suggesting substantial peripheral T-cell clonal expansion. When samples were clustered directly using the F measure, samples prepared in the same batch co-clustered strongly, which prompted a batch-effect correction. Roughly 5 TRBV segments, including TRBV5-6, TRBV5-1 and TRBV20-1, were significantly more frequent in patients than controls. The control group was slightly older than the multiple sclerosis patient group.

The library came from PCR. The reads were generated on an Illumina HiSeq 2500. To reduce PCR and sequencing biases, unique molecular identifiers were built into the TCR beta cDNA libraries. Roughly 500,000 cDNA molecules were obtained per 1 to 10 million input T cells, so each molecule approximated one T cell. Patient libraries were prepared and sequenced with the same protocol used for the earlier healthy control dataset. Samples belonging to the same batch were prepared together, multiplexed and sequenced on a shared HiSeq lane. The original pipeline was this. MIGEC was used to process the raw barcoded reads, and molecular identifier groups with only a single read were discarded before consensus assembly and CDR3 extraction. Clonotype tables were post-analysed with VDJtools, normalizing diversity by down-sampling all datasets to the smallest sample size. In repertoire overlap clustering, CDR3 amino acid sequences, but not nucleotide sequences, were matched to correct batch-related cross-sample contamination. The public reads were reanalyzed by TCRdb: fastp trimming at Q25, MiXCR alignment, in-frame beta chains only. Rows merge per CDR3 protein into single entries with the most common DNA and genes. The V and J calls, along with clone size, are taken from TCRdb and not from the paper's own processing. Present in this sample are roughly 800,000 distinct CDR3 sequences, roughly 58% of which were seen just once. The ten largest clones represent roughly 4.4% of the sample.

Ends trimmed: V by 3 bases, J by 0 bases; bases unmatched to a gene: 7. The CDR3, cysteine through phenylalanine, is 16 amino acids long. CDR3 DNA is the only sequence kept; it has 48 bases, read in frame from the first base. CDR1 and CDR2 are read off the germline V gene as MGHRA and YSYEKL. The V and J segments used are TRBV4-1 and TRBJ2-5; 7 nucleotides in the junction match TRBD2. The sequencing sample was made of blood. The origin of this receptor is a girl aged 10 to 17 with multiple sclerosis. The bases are TGCGCCAGCAGCCAGGACGCCGGGACTAACCAAGAGACCCAGTACTTC. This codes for CASSQDAGTNQETQYF.